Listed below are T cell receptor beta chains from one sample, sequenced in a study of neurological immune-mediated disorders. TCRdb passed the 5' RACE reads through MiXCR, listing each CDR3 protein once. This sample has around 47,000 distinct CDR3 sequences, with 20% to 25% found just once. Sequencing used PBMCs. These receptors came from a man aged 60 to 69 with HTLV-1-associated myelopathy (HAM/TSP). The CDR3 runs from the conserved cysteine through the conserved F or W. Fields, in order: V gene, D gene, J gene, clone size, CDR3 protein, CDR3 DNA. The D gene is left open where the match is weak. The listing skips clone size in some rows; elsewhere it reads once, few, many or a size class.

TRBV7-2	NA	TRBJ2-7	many	CASSLGPGGQTYEQYF	TGTGCCAGCAGCTTAGGCCCCGGTGGGCAGACCTACGAGCAGTACTTC
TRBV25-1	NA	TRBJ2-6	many	CASQGANVLTF	TGTGCCAGCCAGGGGGCCAACGTCCTGACTTTC
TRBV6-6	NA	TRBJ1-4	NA	CASSEVAANEKLFF	TGTGCCAGCTCGGAGGTGGCGGCTAATGAAAAACTGTTTTTT
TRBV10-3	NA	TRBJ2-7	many	CAISEETTVSYEQYF	TGTGCCATCAGTGAGGAGACGACGGTGTCATACGAGCAGTACTTC
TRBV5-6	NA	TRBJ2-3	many	CASSLSTRGSTDTQYF	TGTGCCAGCAGCTTAAGCACCAGGGGAAGCACAGATACGCAGTATTTT
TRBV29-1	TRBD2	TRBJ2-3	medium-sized	CSVTSGRPTDTQYF	TGCAGCGTAACTAGCGGGAGGCCCACAGATACGCAGTATTTT
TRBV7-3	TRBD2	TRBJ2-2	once	CASSLGLAGGIGELFF	TGTGCCAGCAGCTTGGGGCTAGCGGGAGGTATCGGGGAGCTGTTTTTT
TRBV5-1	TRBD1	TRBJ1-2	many	CASSPGQGASYGYTF	TGCGCCAGCAGCCCAGGACAGGGCGCTAGCTATGGCTACACCTTC
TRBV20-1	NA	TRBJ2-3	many	CSARAETDTQYF	TGCAGTGCTAGAGCGGAGACAGATACGCAGTATTTT
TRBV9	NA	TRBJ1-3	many	CASSVELGAAGNTIYF	TGTGCCAGCAGCGTAGAATTGGGGGCGGCTGGAAACACCATATATTTT
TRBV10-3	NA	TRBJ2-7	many	CAISGGLSDEQYF	TGTGCCATCAGTGGGGGACTGTCGGACGAGCAGTACTTC
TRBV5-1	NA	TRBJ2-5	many	CASSGELQETQYF	TGCGCCAGCAGCGGCGAGCTACAAGAGACCCAGTACTTC
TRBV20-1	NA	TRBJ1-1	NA	CSAGGRWEGTEAFF	TGCAGTGCTGGGGGACGCTGGGAAGGCACTGAAGCTTTCTTT
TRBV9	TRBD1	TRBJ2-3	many	CASSVDRGRTDTQYF	TGTGCCAGCAGCGTAGACAGGGGGCGAACAGATACGCAGTATTTT
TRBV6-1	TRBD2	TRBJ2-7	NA	CASSEVTSGMNPYEQYF	TGTGCCAGCAGTGAAGTTACTAGCGGGATGAACCCCTACGAGCAGTACTTC
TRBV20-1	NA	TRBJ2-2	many	CSAENYGTPNTGELFF	TGCAGTGCTGAAAATTACGGGACTCCCAACACCGGGGAGCTGTTTTTT
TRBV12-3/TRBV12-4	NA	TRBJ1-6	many	CASSLALADNSPLHF	TGTGCCAGCAGTTTAGCGCTGGCAGATAATTCACCCCTCCACTTT
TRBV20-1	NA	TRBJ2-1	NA	CSAQRSSGWHEQFF	TGCAGTGCCCAGAGGAGCTCCGGGTGGCATGAGCAGTTCTTC
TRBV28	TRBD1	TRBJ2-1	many	CGTGGIINEQFF	TGTGGCACAGGGGGAATTATCAATGAGCAGTTCTTC
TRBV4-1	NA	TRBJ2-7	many	CASSQDLSQAKHEQYF	TGCGCCAGCAGCCAAGATCTTTCGCAGGCCAAGCACGAGCAGTACTTC
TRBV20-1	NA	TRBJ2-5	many	CSAPVGGNQETQYF	TGCAGTGCTCCGGTCGGAGGTAACCAAGAGACCCAGTACTTC
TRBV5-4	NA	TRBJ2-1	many	CASSLGAGTSHNEQFF	TGTGCCAGCAGCTTGGGTGCTGGGACGTCCCACAATGAGCAGTTCTTC
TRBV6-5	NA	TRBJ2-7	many	CASSWFLKYEQYF	TGTGCCAGCAGTTGGTTCTTAAAATACGAGCAGTACTTC
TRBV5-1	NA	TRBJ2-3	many	CASSLAVTDTQYF	TGCGCCAGCAGCTTGGCGGTGACAGATACGCAGTATTTT